This TCR beta chain was sequenced in a study of T cell repertoires in cytomegalovirus infection. Background on the study: Public TCR beta signatures were indicative of both CMV infection and a matching HLA type.

Study-level points and caveats: Cumulative public TCR beta family frequency identified CMV carriers with the relevant HLA. In two of eight donors, the top clonotype was HLA-C-restricted CMV-specific.

This CDR3 spans 12 amino acids. Trimming stripped 9 bases from V and 6 bases from J, with 14 bases between. Germline CDR1 reads MNHEY; CDR2 reads SMNVEV (reference sequence). TCRdb called the reads again in MiXCR, with one record for every CDR3 protein. The sample records some 230,000 distinct CDR3 sequences, 20% to 25% being singletons. About this clonotype itself: What it recognizes is unknown.

This TCR was recovered from a human donor in good health (CMV status not recorded). Some clones in this sample may be carry-over from other donors' samples. The chain joins TRBV27 to TRBJ1-1, with D maybe TRBD1 (5 bases). Sequencing was carried out using CD8+ T cells from PBMCs. The CDR3 region has the DNA TGTGCCAGTGCAGGGAGCGGCGCTGAAGCTTTCTTT. It specifies CASAGSGAEAFF.